The clone carrying this T cell receptor (beta chain) appeared a few times. This entry belongs to a study of human T cells and chemical hapten exposure. Documented time point: patch test 2, 6 weeks after DPC sensitization. Specified treatment: therapeutic diphenylcyclopropenone sensitization with weekly scalp DPC. TCRdb ran MiXCR on the RACE reads and lists one entry per CDR3 protein. The sample consists of some 70,000 distinct CDR3 sequences, approximately 10% of them appearing once. V lost 5 bases to trimming and J lost 4 bases; unmatched junction nucleotides: 5. The CDR3 has 14 residues. From germline, CDR1 is SGHVS and CDR2 FNYEAQ.

The chain recombines TRBV7-6 with TRBJ1-3; TRBD1 matches at 7 bases. The clonotype comes from a woman aged 45-65 years with alopecia areata. Some clones in this sample may be carry-over from other donors' samples. The sequences come from whole blood, collected in connection with sensitization to the hapten diphenylcyclopropenone (DPC). CDR3 sequence reads: CASSITGAGNTIYF. The CDR3 DNA follows: TGTGCCAGCAGCATAACAGGGGCAGGAAACACCATATATTTT. The full variable domain, with the rest looked up from reference TRBV7-6 and TRBJ1-3, is GAGVSQSPRYKVTKRGQDVALRCDPISGHVSLYWYRQALGQGPEFLTYFNYEAQQDKSGLPNDRFSAERPEGSISTLTIQRTEQRDSAMYRCASSITGAGNTIYFGEGSWLTVV.